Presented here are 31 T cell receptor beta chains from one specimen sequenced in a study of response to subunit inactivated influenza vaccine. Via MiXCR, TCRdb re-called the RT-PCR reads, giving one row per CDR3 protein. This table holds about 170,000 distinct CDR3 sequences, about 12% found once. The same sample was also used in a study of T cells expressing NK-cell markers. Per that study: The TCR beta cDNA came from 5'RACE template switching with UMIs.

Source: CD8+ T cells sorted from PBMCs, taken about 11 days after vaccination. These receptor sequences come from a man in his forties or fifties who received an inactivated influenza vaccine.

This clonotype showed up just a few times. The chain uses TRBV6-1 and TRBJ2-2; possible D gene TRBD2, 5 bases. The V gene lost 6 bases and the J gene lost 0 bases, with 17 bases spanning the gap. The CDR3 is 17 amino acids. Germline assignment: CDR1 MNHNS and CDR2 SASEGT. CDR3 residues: CASSPSRLSANTGELFF. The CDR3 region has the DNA TGTGCCAGCAGCCCATCCAGACTAAGCGCGAACACCGGGGAGCTGTTTTTT.

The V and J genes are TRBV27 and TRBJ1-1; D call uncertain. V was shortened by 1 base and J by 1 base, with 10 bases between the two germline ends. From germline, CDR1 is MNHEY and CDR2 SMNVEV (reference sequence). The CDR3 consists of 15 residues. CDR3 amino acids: CASSLLQSGNTEAFF. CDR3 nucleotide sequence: TGTGCCAGCAGTTTATTACAGTCGGGGAACACTGAAGCTTTCTTT.

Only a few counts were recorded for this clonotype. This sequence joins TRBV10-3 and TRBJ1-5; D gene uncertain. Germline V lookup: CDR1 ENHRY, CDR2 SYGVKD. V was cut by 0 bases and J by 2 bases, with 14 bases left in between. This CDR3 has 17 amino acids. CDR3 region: CAISESGGIMGNQPQHF. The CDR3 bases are TGTGCCATCAGTGAGTCAGGCGGAATCATGGGCAATCAGCCCCAGCATTTT.

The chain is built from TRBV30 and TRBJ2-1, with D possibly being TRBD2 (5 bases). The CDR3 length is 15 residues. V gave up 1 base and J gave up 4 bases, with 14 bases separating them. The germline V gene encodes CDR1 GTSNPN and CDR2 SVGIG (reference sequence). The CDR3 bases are TGTGCCTGGAGTGCTCTAGCAATTTCGTACAATGAGCAGTTCTTC. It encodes CAWSALAISYNEQFF.

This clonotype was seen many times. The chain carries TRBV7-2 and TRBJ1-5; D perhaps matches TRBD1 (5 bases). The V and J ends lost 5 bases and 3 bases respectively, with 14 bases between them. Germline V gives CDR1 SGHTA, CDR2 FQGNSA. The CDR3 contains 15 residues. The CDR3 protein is CASSHYTGDNQPQHF. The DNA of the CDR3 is TGTGCCAGCAGCCACTACACAGGCGACAATCAGCCCCAGCATTTT.

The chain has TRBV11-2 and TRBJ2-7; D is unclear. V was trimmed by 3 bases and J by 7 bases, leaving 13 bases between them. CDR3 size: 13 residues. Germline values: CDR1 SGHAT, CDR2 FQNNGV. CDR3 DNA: TGTGCCAGCAGCTTGTATCAGTCTCGGGAGCAGTACTTC. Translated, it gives CASSLYQSREQYF. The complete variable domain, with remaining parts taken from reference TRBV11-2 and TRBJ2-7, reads EAGVAQSPRYKIIEKRQSVAFWCNPISGHATLYWYQQILGQGPKLLIQFQNNGVVDDSQLPKDRFSAERLKGVDSTLKIQPAKLEDSAVYLCASSLYQSREQYFGPGTRLTVT.

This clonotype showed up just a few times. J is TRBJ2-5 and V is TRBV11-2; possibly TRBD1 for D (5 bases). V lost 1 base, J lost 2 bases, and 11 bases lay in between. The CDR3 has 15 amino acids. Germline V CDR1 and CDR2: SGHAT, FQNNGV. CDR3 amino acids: CASSLGTRTQETQYF. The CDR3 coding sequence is TGTGCCAGCAGCTTAGGGACGCGGACACAAGAGACCCAGTACTTC.

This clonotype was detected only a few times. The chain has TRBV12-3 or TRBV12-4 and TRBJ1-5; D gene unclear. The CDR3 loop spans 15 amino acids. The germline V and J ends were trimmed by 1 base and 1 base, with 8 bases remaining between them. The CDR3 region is CASSLDGMSNQPQHF. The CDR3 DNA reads TGTGCCAGCAGTTTAGATGGGATGAGCAATCAGCCCCAGCATTTT.

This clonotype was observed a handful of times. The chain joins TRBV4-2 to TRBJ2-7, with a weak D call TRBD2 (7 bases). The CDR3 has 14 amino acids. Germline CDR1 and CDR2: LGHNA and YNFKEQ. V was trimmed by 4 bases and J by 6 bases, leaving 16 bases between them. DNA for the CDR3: TGTGCCAGCAGCCTAAGAGGGGGGGCGGGCGAGCAGTACTTC. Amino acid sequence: CASSLRGGAGEQYF.

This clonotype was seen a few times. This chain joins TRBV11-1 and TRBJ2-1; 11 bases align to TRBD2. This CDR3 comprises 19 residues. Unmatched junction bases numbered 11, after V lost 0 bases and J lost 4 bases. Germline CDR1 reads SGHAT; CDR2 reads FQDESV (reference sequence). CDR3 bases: TGTGCCAGCAGCTTAGCGAAGATCCTACTAGCGGGGGAGTACAATGAGCAGTTCTTC. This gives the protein CASSLAKILLAGEYNEQFF.

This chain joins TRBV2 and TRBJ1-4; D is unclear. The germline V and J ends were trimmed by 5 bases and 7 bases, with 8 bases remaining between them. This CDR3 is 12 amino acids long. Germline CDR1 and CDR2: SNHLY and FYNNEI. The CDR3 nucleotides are TGTGCCAGCAGTTGGTCCGTTGAAAAACTGTTTTTT. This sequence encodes CASSWSVEKLFF.

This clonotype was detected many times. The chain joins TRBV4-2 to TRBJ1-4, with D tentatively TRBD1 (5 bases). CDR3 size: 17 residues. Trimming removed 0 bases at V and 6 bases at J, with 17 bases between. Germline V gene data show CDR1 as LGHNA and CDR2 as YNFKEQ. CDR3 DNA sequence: TGTGCCAGCAGCCAAGATCTCGAACAGGTTGGAGATGAAAAACTGTTTTTT. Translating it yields CASSQDLEQVGDEKLFF.

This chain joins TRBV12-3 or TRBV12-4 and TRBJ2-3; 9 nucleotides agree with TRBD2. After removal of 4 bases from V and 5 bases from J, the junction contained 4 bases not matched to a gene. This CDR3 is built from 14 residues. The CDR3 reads CASSWRGGLDTQYF. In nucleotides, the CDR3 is TGTGCCAGCAGTTGGCGGGGGGGCCTAGATACGCAGTATTTT.

The CDR3 is CASTQGGVTDTQYF. CDR3 bases: TGTGCCAGCACCCAGGGGGGGGTCACAGATACGCAGTATTTT. This chain joins TRBV7-8 and TRBJ2-3; the D gene could be TRBD1 or TRBD2 (7 bases each). The CDR3 extends over 14 amino acids. The germline V gene encodes CDR1 SGHVS and CDR2 FQNEAQ. V lost 7 bases and J lost 2, with 13 bases in between.

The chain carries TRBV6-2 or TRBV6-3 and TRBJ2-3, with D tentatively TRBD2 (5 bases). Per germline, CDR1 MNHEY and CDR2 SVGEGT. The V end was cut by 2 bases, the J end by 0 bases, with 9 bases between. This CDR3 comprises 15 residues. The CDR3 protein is CASSYLWTSTDTQYF. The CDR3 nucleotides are TGTGCCAGCAGTTACCTCTGGACTAGCACAGATACGCAGTATTTT.

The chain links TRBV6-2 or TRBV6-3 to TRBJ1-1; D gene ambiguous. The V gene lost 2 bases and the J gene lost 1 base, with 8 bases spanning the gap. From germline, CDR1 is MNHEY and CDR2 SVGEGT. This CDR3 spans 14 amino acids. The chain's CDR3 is CASSYVRTNTEAFF. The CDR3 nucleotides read TGTGCCAGCAGTTACGTACGGACGAACACTGAAGCTTTCTTT.

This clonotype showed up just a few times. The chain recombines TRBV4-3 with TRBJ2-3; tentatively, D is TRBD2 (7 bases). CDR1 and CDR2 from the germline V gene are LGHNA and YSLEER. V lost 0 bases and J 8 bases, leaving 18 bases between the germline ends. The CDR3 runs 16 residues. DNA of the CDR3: TGCGCCAGCAGCCAAGATCCGGGGGGCCGGACGGGTACGCAGTATTTT. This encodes CASSQDPGGRTGTQYF.

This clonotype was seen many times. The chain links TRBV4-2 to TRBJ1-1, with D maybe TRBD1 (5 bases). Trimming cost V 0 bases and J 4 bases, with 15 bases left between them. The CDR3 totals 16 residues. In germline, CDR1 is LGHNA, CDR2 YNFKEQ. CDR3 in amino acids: CASSQEEGAMGTEAFF. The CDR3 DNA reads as TGTGCCAGCAGCCAAGAGGAAGGGGCTATGGGCACTGAAGCTTTCTTT.

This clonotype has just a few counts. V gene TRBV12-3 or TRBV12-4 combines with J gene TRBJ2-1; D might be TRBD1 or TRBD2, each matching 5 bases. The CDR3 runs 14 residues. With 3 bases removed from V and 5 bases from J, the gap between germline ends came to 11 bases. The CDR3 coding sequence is TGTGCCAGCAGTTTGCAGGGACCCCACAATGAGCAGTTCTTC. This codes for CASSLQGPHNEQFF.

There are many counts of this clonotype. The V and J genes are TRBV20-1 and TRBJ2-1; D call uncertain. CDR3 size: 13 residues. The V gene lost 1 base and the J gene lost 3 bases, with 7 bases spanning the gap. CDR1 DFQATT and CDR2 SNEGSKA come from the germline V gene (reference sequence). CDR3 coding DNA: TGCAGTGCTAGAGTGCCGGACTACAATGAGCAGTTCTTC. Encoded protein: CSARVPDYNEQFF.

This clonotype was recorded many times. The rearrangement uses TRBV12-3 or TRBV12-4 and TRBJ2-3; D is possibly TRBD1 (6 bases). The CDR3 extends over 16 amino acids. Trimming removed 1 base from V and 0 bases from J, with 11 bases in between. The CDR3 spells CASSLDGQYSTDTQYF. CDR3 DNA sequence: TGTGCCAGCAGTTTAGATGGACAGTATAGCACAGATACGCAGTATTTT.

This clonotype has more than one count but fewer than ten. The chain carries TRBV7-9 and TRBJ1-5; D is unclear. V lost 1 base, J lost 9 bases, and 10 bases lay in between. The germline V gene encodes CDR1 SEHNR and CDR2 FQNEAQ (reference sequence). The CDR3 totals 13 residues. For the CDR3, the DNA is TGTGCCAGCAGCTTAGGACCCGAGGGGCCCCAGCATTTT. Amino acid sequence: CASSLGPEGPQHF. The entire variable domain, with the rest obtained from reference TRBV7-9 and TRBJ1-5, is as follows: DTGVSQNPRHKITKRGQNVTFRCDPISEHNRLYWYRQTLGQGPEFLTYFQNEAQLEKSRLLSDRFSAERPKGSFSTLEIQRTEQGDSAMYLCASSLGPEGPQHFGDGTRLSIL.

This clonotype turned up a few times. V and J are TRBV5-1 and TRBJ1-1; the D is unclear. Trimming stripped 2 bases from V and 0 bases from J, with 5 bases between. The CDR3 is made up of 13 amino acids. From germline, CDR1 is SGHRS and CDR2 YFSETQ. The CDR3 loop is CASSFLLNTEAFF. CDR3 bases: TGCGCCAGCAGCTTCTTGTTGAACACTGAAGCTTTCTTT.

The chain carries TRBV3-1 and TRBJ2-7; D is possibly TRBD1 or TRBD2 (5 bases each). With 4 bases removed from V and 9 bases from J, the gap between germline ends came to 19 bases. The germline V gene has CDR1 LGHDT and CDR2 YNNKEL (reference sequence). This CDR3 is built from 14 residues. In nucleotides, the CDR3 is TGTGCCAGCAGCCCTGGGACCGGGAATGTCGTGCAGTACTTC. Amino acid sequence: CASSPGTGNVVQYF.

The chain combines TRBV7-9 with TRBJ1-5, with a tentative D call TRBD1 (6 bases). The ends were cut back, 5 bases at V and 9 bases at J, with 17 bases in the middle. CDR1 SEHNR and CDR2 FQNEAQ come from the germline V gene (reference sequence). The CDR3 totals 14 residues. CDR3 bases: TGTGCCAGCAGCACAGGGCCGTTCCAATCGCCCCAGCATTTT. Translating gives CASSTGPFQSPQHF.

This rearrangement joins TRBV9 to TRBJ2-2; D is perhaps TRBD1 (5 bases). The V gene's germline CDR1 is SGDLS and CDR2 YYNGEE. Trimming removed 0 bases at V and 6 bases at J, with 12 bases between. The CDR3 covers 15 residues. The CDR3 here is CASSVVQGPPGELFF. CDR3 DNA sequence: TGTGCCAGCAGCGTAGTTCAGGGTCCCCCCGGGGAGCTGTTTTTT.

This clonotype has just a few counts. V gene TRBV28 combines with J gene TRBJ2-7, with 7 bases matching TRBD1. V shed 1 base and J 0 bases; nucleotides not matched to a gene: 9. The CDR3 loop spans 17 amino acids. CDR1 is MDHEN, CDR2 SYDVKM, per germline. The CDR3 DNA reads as TGTGCCAGCAGTTTATTTAGGGGGCAGGGAGCCTCCTACGAGCAGTACTTC. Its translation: CASSLFRGQGASYEQYF.

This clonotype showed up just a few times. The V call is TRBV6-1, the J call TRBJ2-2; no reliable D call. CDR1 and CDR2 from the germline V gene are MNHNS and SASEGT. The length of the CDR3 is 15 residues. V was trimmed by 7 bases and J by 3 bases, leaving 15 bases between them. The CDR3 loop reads CASTPLGGHTGELFF. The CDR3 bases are TGTGCCAGCACCCCTCTGGGTGGTCACACCGGGGAGCTGTTTTTT.

This CDR3 reads CASSPGLSVGEQFF. Written as DNA, the CDR3 is TGTGCCAGCAGCCCAGGACTGAGTGTTGGTGAGCAGTTCTTC. The chain carries TRBV13 and TRBJ2-1, with TRBD2 as a possible D gene (5 bases). CDR1 and CDR2 (germline): PRHDT, FYEKMQ (reference sequence). CDR3 length: 14 amino acids. V was clipped by 5 bases and J by 9 bases, with 17 bases between them.

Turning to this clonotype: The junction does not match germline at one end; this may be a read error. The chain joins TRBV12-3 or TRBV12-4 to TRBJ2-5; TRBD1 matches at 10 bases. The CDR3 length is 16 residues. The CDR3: CASSATGTGAQGTQYF. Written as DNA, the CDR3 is TGTGCCAGCAGCGCTACCGGGACAGGGGCCCAAGGGACCCAGTACTTC.

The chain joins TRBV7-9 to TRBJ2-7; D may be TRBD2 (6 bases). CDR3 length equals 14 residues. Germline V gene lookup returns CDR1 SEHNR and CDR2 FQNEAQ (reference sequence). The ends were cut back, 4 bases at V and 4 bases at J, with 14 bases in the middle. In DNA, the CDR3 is TGTGCCAGCAGCTCGGGACTTCTATCGTACGAGCAGTACTTC. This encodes CASSSGLLSYEQYF.